These 5 T cell receptor beta chains originate from one sample sequenced in a study of cytomegalovirus exposure and HLA in healthy donors. It was with 60 Vbeta and 13 Jbeta primers that the PCR ran. Clones were read by immunoSEQ multiplex PCR, and TCRdb kept only the in-frame ones, dropping some. Counted here are 150,000 to 160,000 clones, about 80% occurring once; the ten biggest clones make up roughly 4.2%. The sample consisted of PBMCs. These receptors were obtained from a woman between 40 and 50 years old in good health and CMV-seronegative.

The rearrangement uses TRBV7-9 and TRBJ2-2; TRBD1 matches at 9 bases. This CDR3 has 14 amino acids. Germline CDR1 reads SEHNR; CDR2 reads FQNEAQ (reference sequence). V was pared by 5 bases and J by 6 bases, with 4 bases of the junction left unmatched. CDR3 protein: CASSNGQGSGELFF. The CDR3 coding sequence is TGTGCCAGCAGCAATGGACAGGGGTCCGGGGAGCTGTTTTTT. Drawing the rest from reference TRBV7-9 and TRBJ2-2, the complete variable domain is DTGVSQNPRHKITKRGQNVTFRCDPISEHNRLYWYRQTLGQGPEFLTYFQNEAQLEKSRLLSDRFSAERPKGSFSTLEIQRTEQGDSAMYLCASSNGQGSGELFFGEGSRLTVL.

This sequence joins TRBV7-6 and TRBJ1-2, with 7 bases that match TRBD1. The CDR3 runs to 15 residues. CDR1 and CDR2 (germline): SGHVS, FNYEAQ. V trimming: 4 bases; J trimming: 10 bases; junction bases outside the gene matches: 15. CDR3 sequence: CASSSNVGTVGVYTF. CDR3 DNA sequence: TGTGCCAGCAGCTCAAACGTGGGGACAGTGGGTGTCTACACCTTC.

This sequence joins TRBV7-9 and TRBJ2-3; TRBD1 aligns across 11 bases. Germline CDR1 SEHNR, CDR2 FQNEAQ (reference sequence). There are 15 residues in the CDR3. V trimming: 5 bases; J trimming: 7 bases; junction bases outside the gene matches: 8. The CDR3 protein is CASSPRDRGLNTQYF. In DNA form, the CDR3 reads TGTGCCAGCAGCCCCCGGGACAGGGGGTTGAATACGCAGTATTTT.

As concerns this clone: The same CDR3 arises from other DNA sequences in this sample as well. The chain links TRBV13 to TRBJ2-2; unclear D gene. The V and J ends lost 5 bases and 6 bases respectively, with 4 bases between them. The CDR3 contains 11 residues. CDR1 PRHDT and CDR2 FYEKMQ come from the germline V gene (reference sequence). The CDR3 here is CASSRAGELFF. For the CDR3, the DNA is TGTGCCAGCAGCCGGGCCGGGGAGCTGTTTTTT. Filled out from reference TRBV13 and TRBJ2-2, the complete variable domain reads AAGVIQSPRHLIKEKRETATLKCYPIPRHDTVYWYQQGPGQDPQFLISFYEKMQSDKGSIPDRFSAQQFSDYHSELNMSSLELGDSALYFCASSRAGELFFGEGSRLTVL.

The CDR3 protein is CSVEDPRTSGFTDTQYF. The CDR3 nucleotides are TGCAGCGTTGAAGATCCTAGGACTAGCGGCTTCACAGATACGCAGTATTTT. V and J are TRBV29-1 and TRBJ2-3, with 10 bases fitting TRBD2. Germline V gene lookup returns CDR1 SQVTM and CDR2 ANQGSEA. J gave up 2 bases and V 0 bases, and 8 bases lay outside the gene matches. The CDR3 has 17 amino acids.